Below are 18 T cell receptor beta chains sequenced from a single sample in a study of blood T cell repertoires in COVID-19. Method: immunoSEQ multiplex PCR; TCRdb's copy keeps in-frame clones and lacks some. The table has 63,000 or so clones, 86% seen once. The sample taken for sequencing was peripheral blood. These receptors originate from a man between 65 and 85 years old with active COVID-19.

The chain is built from TRBV16 and TRBJ1-1; TRBD1 might be the D (5 bases). This CDR3 spans 11 amino acids. CDR1 and CDR2 from the germline V gene are KGHSY and FQNENV. V lost 5 bases and J 6 bases, leaving 7 bases between the germline ends. This CDR3 reads CASSRQPEAFF. The CDR3 nucleotides read TGTGCCAGCAGCAGACAGCCTGAAGCTTTCTTT. Supplemented by reference TRBV16 and TRBJ1-1, the full variable domain reads GEEVAQTPKHLVRGEGQKAKLYCAPIKGHSYVFWYQQVLKNEFKFLISFQNENVFDETGMPKERFSAKCLPNSPCSLEIQATKLEDSAVYFCASSRQPEAFFGQGTRLTVV.

The chain uses TRBV19 and TRBJ1-6; 11 bases map to TRBD1. This CDR3 has 16 amino acids. Trimming cost V 6 bases and J 7 bases; bases outside gene matches: 8. The germline CDR1 and CDR2 sequences are LNHDA and SQIVND (reference sequence). Written as DNA, the CDR3 is TGTGCCAGTAGACCCCGGACAGGGGGCCCCAATTCACCCCTCCACTTT. Translated, it gives CASRPRTGGPNSPLHF.

This chain uses TRBV7-3 with TRBJ1-6; 10 nucleotides align to TRBD1. The CDR3 sequence is 15 residues long. Germline loops: CDR1 SGHTA, CDR2 FQGTGA. Germline trimming cut 2 bases from V and 6 bases from J; bases unmatched to any gene: 1. The CDR3 reads CASSLGTGANSPLHF. The CDR3 DNA reads TGTGCCAGCAGCTTAGGGACAGGGGCTAATTCACCCCTCCACTTT.

The V gene is TRBV7-9, the J gene TRBJ2-5; the match to TRBD2 covers 10 bases. Germline lookup yields CDR1 SEHNR and CDR2 FQNEAQ (reference sequence). The trim removed 5 bases at V and 0 bases at J, leaving 12 bases unmatched. This CDR3 comprises 18 residues. The CDR3 bases are TGTGCCAGCAGCCCGGGACTAGCGAATTGGGGATACCAAGAGACCCAGTACTTC. Translated: CASSPGLANWGYQETQYF.

This chain uses TRBV27 with TRBJ1-1; TRBD1 is a possible D gene (5 bases). V was cut by 7 bases and J by 6 bases, with 12 bases left in between. CDR3 length equals 12 residues. CDR1 is MNHEY and CDR2 is SMNVEV in the germline V gene (reference sequence). This CDR3 reads CASTKWGPEAFF. The CDR3 nucleotides are TGTGCCAGCACCAAGTGGGGCCCTGAAGCTTTCTTT.

In nucleotides, the CDR3 is TGTGCCAGCTTGCGGGGGTTCGGATTCGAGCAGTACTTC. Its translation: CASLRGFGFEQYF. The V and J genes are TRBV18 and TRBJ2-7, with 7 bases identical to TRBD2. This CDR3 spans 13 amino acids. Germline loops: CDR1 KGHSH, CDR2 LQKENI. V shed 7 bases and J 6 bases; nucleotides not matched to a gene: 9.

The V and J genes are TRBV28 and TRBJ2-7; TRBD1 matches at 7 bases. V was clipped by 6 bases and J by 0 bases; unmatched bases: 8. This CDR3 has 15 residues. CDR1 is MDHEN, CDR2 SYDVKM, per germline. In DNA form, the CDR3 reads TGTGCCAGCAGACCTCCACAGGGGCCCTCCTACGAGCAGTACTTC. Amino acid sequence: CASRPPQGPSYEQYF. Full variable domain (remainder filled in from reference TRBV28 and TRBJ2-7): DVKVTQSSRYLVKRTGEKVFLECVQDMDHENMFWYRQDPGLGLRLIYFSYDVKMKEKGDIPEGYSVSREKKERFSLILESASTNQTSMYLCASRPPQGPSYEQYFGPGTRLTVT.

The chain uses TRBV6-6 and TRBJ1-2, with TRBD1 matching 7 bases. Per germline, CDR1 MNHNY and CDR2 SVGAGI (reference sequence). V lost 6 bases and J lost 6; bases outside the gene matches: 13. There are 15 residues in the CDR3. CDR3 sequence (DNA): TGTGCCAGCAGCTCGCGACAGGGCAACCTGGATGGCTACACCTTC. Its translation is CASSSRQGNLDGYTF.

The chain combines TRBV18 with TRBJ2-7; 7 bases fit TRBD1. V lost 3 bases and J lost 5; bases outside the gene matches: 10. The V gene's germline CDR1 is KGHSH and CDR2 LQKENI. There are 15 residues in the CDR3. The CDR3 sequence is CASSPSRGQVHEQYF. CDR3 coding DNA: TGTGCCAGCTCACCTTCCCGCGGACAGGTCCACGAGCAGTACTTC.

The rearrangement joins TRBV7-9 to TRBJ2-1, with 9 bases fitting TRBD2. Germline V gene lookup returns CDR1 SEHNR and CDR2 FQNEAQ (reference sequence). Losses at the gene ends were 5 bases for V and 8 bases for J; bases not matched to a gene: 13. This CDR3 has 16 residues. This CDR3 reads CASSPGGGGRAYEQFF. CDR3 nucleotides: TGTGCCAGCAGCCCGGGTGGAGGCGGGAGGGCTTATGAGCAGTTCTTC.

There are a few counts of this clone. V gene TRBV7-8 combines with J gene TRBJ1-6; TRBD1 might be the D (5 bases). Germline V gene lookup returns CDR1 SGHVS and CDR2 FQNEAQ. This CDR3 spans 15 amino acids. V dropped 3 bases and J dropped 7 bases, with 13 bases sitting between them. CDR3 DNA sequence: TGTGCCAGCAGCTTGGGGGGGACGGGGAATTCACCCCTCCACTTT. Protein sequence: CASSLGGTGNSPLHF.

CDR3 sequence reads: CASNTRGANEKLFF. The CDR3 nucleotides are TGTGCCAGCAACACCAGGGGGGCTAATGAAAAACTGTTTTTT. The rearrangement links TRBV2 to TRBJ1-4; 7 bases map to TRBD1. After removal of 7 bases from V and 3 bases from J, the junction contained 5 bases not matched to a gene. The CDR3 is 14 residues long. Germline V gene lookup returns CDR1 SNHLY and CDR2 FYNNEI.

The DNA of the CDR3 is TGCGCCAGCAGCCCGGACCCCGGACAGGCCACTGAAGCTTTCTTT. Translating gives CASSPDPGQATEAFF. The chain has TRBV4-1 and TRBJ1-1; TRBD1 agrees at 7 bases. The CDR3 covers 15 residues. Per the germline V gene, CDR1 is MGHRA and CDR2 is YSYEKL. Unmatched junction bases numbered 9, after V lost 4 bases and J lost 4 bases.

This CDR3 is CASHSGHLNQPQHF. The CDR3 DNA reads as TGTGCCAGCCACTCAGGACACCTCAATCAGCCCCAGCATTTT. The rearrangement uses TRBV19 and TRBJ1-5; D perhaps matches TRBD1 (5 bases). CDR3 length: 14 amino acids. V dropped 9 bases and J dropped 3 bases, with 15 bases sitting between them. CDR1 is LNHDA, CDR2 SQIVND, per germline (reference sequence).

The chain has TRBV5-1 and TRBJ2-3; TRBD1 agrees at 9 bases. The CDR3 runs to 16 residues. Germline values: CDR1 SGHRS, CDR2 YFSETQ. V shed 4 bases and J 4 bases; nucleotides not matched to a gene: 10. The CDR3 spells CASSPARDREADTQYF. CDR3 coding DNA: TGCGCCAGCAGCCCCGCAAGGGACAGGGAAGCAGATACGCAGTATTTT.

The gene calls are TRBV15 and TRBJ1-2, with no clear D. The CDR3 extends over 15 amino acids. The V gene lost 2 bases and the J gene lost 0 bases, with 10 bases spanning the gap. The germline V gene encodes CDR1 LNHNV and CDR2 YYDKDF (reference sequence). The DNA of the CDR3 is TGTGCCACCAGCAGAATCCGAGGTTCTAACTATGGCTACACCTTC. Translation gives CATSRIRGSNYGYTF.

The chain uses TRBV30 and TRBJ2-7; no clear D gene. This CDR3 comprises 14 residues. V was trimmed by 3 bases and J by 0 bases, leaving 12 bases between them. CDR1 GTSNPN and CDR2 SVGIG come from the germline V gene (reference sequence). CDR3: CAWRRLDHSYEQYF. The CDR3 DNA follows: TGTGCCTGGAGGAGGCTAGACCACTCCTACGAGCAGTACTTC.

The V gene is TRBV6-5, the J gene TRBJ2-7; 7 positions agree with TRBD1. CDR1 and CDR2 from the germline V gene are MNHEY and SVGAGI. The V segment lost 6 bases and the J segment 0 bases; nucleotides outside the gene matches: 5. There are 14 residues in the CDR3. The CDR3 reads CASRTRQGSYEQYF. Written as DNA, the CDR3 is TGTGCCAGCAGAACCCGACAGGGCTCCTACGAGCAGTACTTC.